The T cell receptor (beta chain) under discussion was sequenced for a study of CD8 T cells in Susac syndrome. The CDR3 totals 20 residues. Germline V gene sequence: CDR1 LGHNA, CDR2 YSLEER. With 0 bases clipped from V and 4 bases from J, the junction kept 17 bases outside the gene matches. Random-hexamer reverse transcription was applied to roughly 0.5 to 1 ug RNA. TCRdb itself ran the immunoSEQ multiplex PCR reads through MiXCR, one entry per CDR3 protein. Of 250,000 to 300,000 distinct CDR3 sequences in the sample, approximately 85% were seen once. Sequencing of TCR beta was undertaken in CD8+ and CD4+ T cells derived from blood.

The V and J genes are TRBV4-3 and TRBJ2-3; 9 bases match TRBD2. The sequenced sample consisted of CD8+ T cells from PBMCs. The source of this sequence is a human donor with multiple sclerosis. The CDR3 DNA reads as TGCGCCAGCAGCCAAGAACTTTCCGGTGTAGCGGGAGTGTTCCCAGATACGCAGTATTTT. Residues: CASSQELSGVAGVFPDTQYF.